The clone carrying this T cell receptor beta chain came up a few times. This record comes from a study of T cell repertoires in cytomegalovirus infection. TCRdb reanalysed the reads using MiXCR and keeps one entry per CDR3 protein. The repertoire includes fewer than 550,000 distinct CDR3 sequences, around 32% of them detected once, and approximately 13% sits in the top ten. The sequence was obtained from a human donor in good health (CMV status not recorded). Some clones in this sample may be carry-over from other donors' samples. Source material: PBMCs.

The CDR3: CASSLQGAPGANVLTF. The DNA of the CDR3 is TGTGCCAGCAGTTTACAGGGGGCGCCTGGGGCCAACGTCCTGACTTTC. The chain is built from TRBV12-3 or TRBV12-4 and TRBJ2-6, with TRBD1 matching over 8 bases. V shed 2 bases and J 2 bases; nucleotides not matched to a gene: 2. CDR3 length equals 16 residues.